The 14 T cell receptor beta chains in this list originate from one sample, sequenced in a study of T cell clusters in autoimmune cytopenias (dated by TCRdb to between 2017 and 2020). The sequencer listed for this sample is Illumina MiSeq. TRB rearrangements were amplified by multiplex PCR following a touch-down protocol, with the TRB-A and TRB-B primer pools mixed in one tube. TCRdb reprocessed the public reads and reports one entry per CDR3 protein sequence, without DNA. The table of this sample itemizes under 9,500 distinct CDR3 sequences. The ten largest clones take up roughly 6.4% of the sample. TRB amplification used about 230 ng of peripheral blood genomic DNA, around 40,000 genome equivalents, per sample. Sequencing input: peripheral blood. The receptors were gathered from a human donor with an autoimmune cytopenia or autoimmune hepatitis (not recorded which).

This chain links TRBV12-3 or TRBV12-4 with TRBJ2-3; TCRdb proposes TRBD1, but this gene call is untestable without DNA. The CDR3 covers 15 residues. The chain's CDR3 is CASSYSGQGTDTQYF.

V usage is TRBV27 and J usage is TRBJ1-3. Germline V lookup: CDR1 MNHEY, CDR2 SMNVEV (reference sequence). The CDR3 length is 15 residues. CDR3 loop: CASSLSIHSGNTIYF.

The rearrangement joins TRBV6-1 to TRBJ1-3; lacking DNA, the TRBD1 call made by TCRdb goes unchecked. Germline loops: CDR1 MNHNS, CDR2 SASEGT. The CDR3 loop spans 14 amino acids. CDR3 amino acids: CASSRDRGGNTIYF.

The CDR3 region is CATSDSGYRDLTGELFF. This sequence joins TRBV24-1 and TRBJ2-2; the D gene TCRdb calls, TRBD1, cannot be checked with no DNA. The CDR3 runs to 17 residues. CDR1 and CDR2 (germline): KGHDR, SFDVKD.

This clonotype is medium-sized by frequency. The chain combines TRBV18 with TRBJ2-3; as DNA is missing, the TRBD1 call by TCRdb cannot be tested. Looked up from germline, CDR1 is KGHSH and CDR2 is LQKENI. This CDR3 spans 18 amino acids. The CDR3 loop is CASSPRTLTGVGADTQYF.

The genes are TRBV6-5 and TRBJ2-2; TCRdb reports TRBD1, a call that lacks DNA to check it against. The germline V gene encodes CDR1 MNHEY and CDR2 SVGAGI. The CDR3 is 14 amino acids. CDR3 sequence reads: CASGGVKNTGELFF.

This clonotype is labeled medium-sized based on frequency. This rearrangement joins TRBV5-6 to TRBJ2-1; TCRdb outputs TRBD1, but without DNA this stays unchecked. From germline, CDR1 is SGHDT and CDR2 YYEEEE. The CDR3 spans 16 residues. The CDR3 loop is CASSLRQGRFYNEQFF.

The chain recombines TRBV18 with TRBJ2-5. The germline V gene encodes CDR1 KGHSH and CDR2 LQKENI. The length of the CDR3 is 11 residues. CDR3: CASSVAETQYF.

Considering frequency, this clonotype is medium-sized. CDR3 sequence: CASSYRRGRETQYF. The chain recombines TRBV6-5 with TRBJ2-5; TCRdb's D gene call, TRBD2, goes unchecked for lack of DNA. This CDR3 is built from 14 residues. Germline V gives CDR1 MNHEY, CDR2 SVGAGI.

V usage is TRBV6-6 and J usage is TRBJ1-5; with no DNA, the TCRdb D assignment of TRBD1 cannot be verified. The CDR3 consists of 14 residues. The germline V gene has CDR1 MNHNY and CDR2 SVGAGI (reference sequence). The chain's CDR3 is CASRRDRDNQPQHF.

This clonotype is deemed medium-sized by its frequency. The chain joins TRBV6-1 to TRBJ2-7. This CDR3 is 13 amino acids long. Germline CDR1 and CDR2: MNHNS and SASEGT. The CDR3 sequence: CASKWSSSYEQYF.

The chain links TRBV30 to TRBJ1-1; TCRdb's D call of TRBD1 is untestable without DNA. The germline V gene has CDR1 GTSNPN and CDR2 SVGIG (reference sequence). CDR3 size: 17 residues. CDR3 region: CAWIPRAGALSNTEAFF.

The rearrangement links TRBV7-9 to TRBJ2-7; no DNA is available, so the TRBD1 call from TCRdb remains unchecked. CDR3 length: 16 residues. From germline, CDR1 is SEHNR and CDR2 FQNEAQ (reference sequence). This CDR3 reads CASSLGQGTQAREQYF.

This clonotype shows up as medium-sized by frequency. The CDR3 sequence: CASRDTGSGNQPQHF. V and J are TRBV6-5 and TRBJ1-5; TCRdb's assignment of TRBD1 cannot be checked, as there is no DNA. The CDR3 covers 15 residues. Per germline, CDR1 MNHEY and CDR2 SVGAGI.